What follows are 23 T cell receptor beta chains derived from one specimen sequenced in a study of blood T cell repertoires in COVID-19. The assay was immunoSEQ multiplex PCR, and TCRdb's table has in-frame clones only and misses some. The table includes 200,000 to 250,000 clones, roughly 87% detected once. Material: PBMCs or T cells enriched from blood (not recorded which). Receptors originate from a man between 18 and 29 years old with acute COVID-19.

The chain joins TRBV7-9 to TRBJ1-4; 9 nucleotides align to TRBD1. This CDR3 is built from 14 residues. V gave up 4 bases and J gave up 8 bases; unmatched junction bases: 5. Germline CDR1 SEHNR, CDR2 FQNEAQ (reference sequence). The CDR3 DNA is TGTGCCAGCAGCTACGGGACAGGGAAAGAAAAACTGTTTTTT. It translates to CASSYGTGKEKLFF. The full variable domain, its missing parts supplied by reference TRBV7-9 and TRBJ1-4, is DTGVSQNPRHKITKRGQNVTFRCDPISEHNRLYWYRQTLGQGPEFLTYFQNEAQLEKSRLLSDRFSAERPKGSFSTLEIQRTEQGDSAMYLCASSYGTGKEKLFFGSGTQLSVL.

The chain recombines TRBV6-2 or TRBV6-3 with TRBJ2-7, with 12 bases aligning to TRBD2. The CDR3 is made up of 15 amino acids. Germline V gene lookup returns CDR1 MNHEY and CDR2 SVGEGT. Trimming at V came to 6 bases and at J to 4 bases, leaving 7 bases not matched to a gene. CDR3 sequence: CASSSGLAGPYEQYF. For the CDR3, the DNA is TGTGCCAGCAGCTCGGGACTAGCGGGCCCTTACGAGCAGTACTTC.

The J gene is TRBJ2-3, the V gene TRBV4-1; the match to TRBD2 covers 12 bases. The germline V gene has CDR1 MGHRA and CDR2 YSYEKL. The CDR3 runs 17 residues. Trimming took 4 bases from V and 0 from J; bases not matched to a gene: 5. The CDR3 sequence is CASSRLGTSGSTDTQYF. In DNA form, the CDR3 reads TGCGCCAGCAGCCGTTTAGGGACTAGCGGGAGCACAGATACGCAGTATTTT.

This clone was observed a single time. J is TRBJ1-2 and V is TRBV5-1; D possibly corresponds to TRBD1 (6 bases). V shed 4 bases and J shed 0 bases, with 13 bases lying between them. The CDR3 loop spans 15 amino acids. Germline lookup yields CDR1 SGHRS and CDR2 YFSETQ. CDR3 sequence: CASSTSTGTNYGYTF. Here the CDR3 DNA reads TGCGCCAGCAGCACCAGTACAGGGACTAACTATGGCTACACCTTC.

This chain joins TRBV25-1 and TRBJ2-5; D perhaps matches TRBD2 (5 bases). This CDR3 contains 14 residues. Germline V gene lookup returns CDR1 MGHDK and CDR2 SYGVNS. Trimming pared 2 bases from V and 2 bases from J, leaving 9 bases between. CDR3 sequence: CASSEPGKQETQYF. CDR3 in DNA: TGTGCCAGCAGTGAACCGGGAAAGCAAGAGACCCAGTACTTC.

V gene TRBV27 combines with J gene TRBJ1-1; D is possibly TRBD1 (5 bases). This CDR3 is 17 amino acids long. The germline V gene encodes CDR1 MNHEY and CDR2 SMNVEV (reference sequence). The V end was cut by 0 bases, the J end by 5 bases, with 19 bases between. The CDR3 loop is CASSLSSDGGYGTEAFF. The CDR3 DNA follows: TGTGCCAGCAGTTTATCGTCAGACGGGGGTTATGGAACTGAAGCTTTCTTT.

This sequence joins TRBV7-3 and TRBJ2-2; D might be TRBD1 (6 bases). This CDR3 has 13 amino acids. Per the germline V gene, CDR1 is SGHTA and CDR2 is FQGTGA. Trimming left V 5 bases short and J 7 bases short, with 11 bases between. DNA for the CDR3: TGTGCCAGCAGCCAAGGGGGTATCGGGGAGCTGTTTTTT. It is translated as CASSQGGIGELFF.

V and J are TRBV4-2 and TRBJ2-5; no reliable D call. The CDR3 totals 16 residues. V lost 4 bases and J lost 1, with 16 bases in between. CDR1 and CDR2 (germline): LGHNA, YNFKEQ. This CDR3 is CASSPTFYALQETQYF. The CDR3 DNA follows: TGTGCCAGCAGCCCGACATTTTACGCGCTCCAAGAGACCCAGTACTTC.

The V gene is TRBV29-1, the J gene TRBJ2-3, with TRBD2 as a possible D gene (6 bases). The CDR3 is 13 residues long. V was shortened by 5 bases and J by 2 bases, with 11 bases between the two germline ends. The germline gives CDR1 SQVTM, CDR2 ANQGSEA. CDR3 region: CSVRRGNTDTQYF. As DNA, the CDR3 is TGCAGCGTTCGTCGGGGGAACACAGATACGCAGTATTTT.

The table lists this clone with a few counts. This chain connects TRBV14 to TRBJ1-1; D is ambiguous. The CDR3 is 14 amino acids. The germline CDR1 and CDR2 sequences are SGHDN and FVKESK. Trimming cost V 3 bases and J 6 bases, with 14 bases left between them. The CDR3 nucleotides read TGTGCCAGCAGCCAGGTAAACGGGAGGGCTGAAGCTTTCTTT. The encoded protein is CASSQVNGRAEAFF.

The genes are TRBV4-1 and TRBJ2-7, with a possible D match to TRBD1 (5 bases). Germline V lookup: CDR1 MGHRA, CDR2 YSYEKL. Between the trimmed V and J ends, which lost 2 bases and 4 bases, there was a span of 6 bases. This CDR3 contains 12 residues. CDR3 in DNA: TGCGCCAGCAGCCAAAGGGGATACGAGCAGTACTTC. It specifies CASSQRGYEQYF.

For the CDR3, the DNA is TGTGCCTGGAGGGGGGACAGTAACTATTCACCCCTCCACTTT. Residues: CAWRGDSNYSPLHF. J is TRBJ1-6 and V is TRBV30, with TRBD1 identical over 7 bases. The CDR3 is 14 amino acids. Germline CDR1 and CDR2: GTSNPN and SVGIG (reference sequence). The J segment lost 8 bases and the V segment lost 3 bases, leaving 7 bases of the junction unmatched.

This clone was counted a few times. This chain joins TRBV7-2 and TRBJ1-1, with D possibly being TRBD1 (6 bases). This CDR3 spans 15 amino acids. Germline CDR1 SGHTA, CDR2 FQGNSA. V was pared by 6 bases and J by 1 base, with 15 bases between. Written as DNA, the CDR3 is TGTGCCAGCAGGGAAAGGACAGCGAAGAACACTGAAGCTTTCTTT. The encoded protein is CASRERTAKNTEAFF.

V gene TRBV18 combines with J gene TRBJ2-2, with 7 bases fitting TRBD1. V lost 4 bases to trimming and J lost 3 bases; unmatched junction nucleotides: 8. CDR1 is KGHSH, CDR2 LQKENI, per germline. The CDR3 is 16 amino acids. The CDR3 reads CASSLYEGADTGELFF. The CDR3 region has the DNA TGTGCCAGCTCACTCTACGAGGGGGCGGACACCGGGGAGCTGTTTTTT.

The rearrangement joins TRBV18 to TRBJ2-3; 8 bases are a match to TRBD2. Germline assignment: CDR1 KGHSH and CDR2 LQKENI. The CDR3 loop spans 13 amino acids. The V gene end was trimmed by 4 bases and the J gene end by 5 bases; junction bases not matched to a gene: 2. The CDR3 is CASSRLAGDTQYF. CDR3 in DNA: TGTGCCAGCTCACGGCTAGCGGGAGATACGCAGTATTTT. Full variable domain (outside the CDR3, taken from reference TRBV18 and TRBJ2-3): NAGVMQNPRHLVRRRGQEARLRCSPMKGHSHVYWYRQLPEEGLKFMVYLQKENIIDESGMPKERFSAEFPKEGPSILRIQQVVRGDSAAYFCASSRLAGDTQYFGPGTRLTVL.

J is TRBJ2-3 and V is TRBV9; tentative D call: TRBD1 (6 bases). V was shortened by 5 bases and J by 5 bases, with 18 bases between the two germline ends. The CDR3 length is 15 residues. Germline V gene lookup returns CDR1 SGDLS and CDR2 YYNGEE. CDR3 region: CASSLQGKPRDTQYF. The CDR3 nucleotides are TGTGCCAGCAGTCTACAGGGTAAGCCTAGAGATACGCAGTATTTT.

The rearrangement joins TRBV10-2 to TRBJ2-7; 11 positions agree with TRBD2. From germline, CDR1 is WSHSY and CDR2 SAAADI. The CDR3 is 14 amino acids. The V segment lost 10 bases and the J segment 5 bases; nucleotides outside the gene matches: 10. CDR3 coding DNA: TGCGCCACCCGGGTCGGGACTAGCGGTCACGAGCAGTACTTC. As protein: CATRVGTSGHEQYF.

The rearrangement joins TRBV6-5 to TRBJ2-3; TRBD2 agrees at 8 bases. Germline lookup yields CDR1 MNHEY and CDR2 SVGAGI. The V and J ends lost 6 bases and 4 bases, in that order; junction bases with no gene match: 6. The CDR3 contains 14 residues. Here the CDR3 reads CASSGGLAADTQYF. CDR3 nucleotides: TGTGCCAGCAGCGGAGGACTAGCAGCAGATACGCAGTATTTT.

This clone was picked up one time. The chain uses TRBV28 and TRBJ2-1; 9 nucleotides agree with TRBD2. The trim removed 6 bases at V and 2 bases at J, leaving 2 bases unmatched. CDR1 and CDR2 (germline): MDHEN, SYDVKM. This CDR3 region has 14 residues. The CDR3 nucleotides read TGTGCCAGCAGACTAGCGGGTACCTACAATGAGCAGTTCTTC. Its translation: CASRLAGTYNEQFF.

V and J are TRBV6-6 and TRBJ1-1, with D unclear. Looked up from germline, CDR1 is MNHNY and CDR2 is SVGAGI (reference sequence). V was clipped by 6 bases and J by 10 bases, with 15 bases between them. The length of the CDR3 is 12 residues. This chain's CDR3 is CASSPDIGRAFF. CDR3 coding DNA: TGTGCCAGCAGCCCGGATATCGGGAGAGCTTTCTTT.

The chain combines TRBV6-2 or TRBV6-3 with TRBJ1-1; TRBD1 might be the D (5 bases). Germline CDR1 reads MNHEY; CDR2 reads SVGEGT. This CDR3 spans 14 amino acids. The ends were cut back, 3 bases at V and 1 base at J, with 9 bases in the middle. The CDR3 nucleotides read TGTGCCAGCAGTTATTCTGGGGCGAACACTGAAGCTTTCTTT. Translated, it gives CASSYSGANTEAFF.

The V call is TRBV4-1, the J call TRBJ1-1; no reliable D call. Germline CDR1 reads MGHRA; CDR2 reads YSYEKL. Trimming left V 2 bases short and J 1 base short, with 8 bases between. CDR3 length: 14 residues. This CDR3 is CASSQSGGNTEAFF. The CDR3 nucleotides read TGCGCCAGCAGCCAATCAGGTGGGAACACTGAAGCTTTCTTT.

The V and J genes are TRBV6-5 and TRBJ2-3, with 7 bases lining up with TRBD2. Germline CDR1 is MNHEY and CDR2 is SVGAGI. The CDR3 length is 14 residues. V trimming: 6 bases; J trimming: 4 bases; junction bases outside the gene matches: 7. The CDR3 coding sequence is TGTGCCAGCAGCACAAGACTAGCATCAGATACGCAGTATTTT. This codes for CASSTRLASDTQYF.